This T cell receptor beta chain was sequenced in a study of shared clonotypes between healthy human individuals. The overall study: CD4 naive cells filled three plates per donor, CD4 memory three, CD8 naive two and CD8 memory one. Findings and caveats of the study: Blood was the only sampled material, and tissue repertoires likely differ.

In regard to this clone: Its target is unknown.

Several immunoSEQ 96-well plates shared each subset's DNA, each plate a replicate. Method: immunoSEQ multiplex PCR; TCRdb's copy keeps in-frame clones and lacks some. The sample yields 300,000 or so clones, approximately 74% seen once. Germline CDR1 reads LGHNA; CDR2 reads YNFKEQ. Deletions cut 3 bases from V and 1 base from J, with 16 bases between. The CDR3 is 16 amino acids. The sequenced sample was memory CD4+ T cells sorted from blood. The subset: CD45RA-negative fraction. This clonotype was obtained from a man under 40 in good health. The V and J genes are TRBV4-2 and TRBJ2-7; D could derive from TRBD1 or TRBD2 (6 bases each). The CDR3, as DNA: TGTGCCAGCAGCCAGATAGGGGGGCAAGGGTCCTACGAGCAGTACTTC. Translating it yields CASSQIGGQGSYEQYF.